This T cell receptor (beta chain) was captured by sequencing in a study of blood T cells in healthy people across ages. The CDR3 loop spans 14 amino acids. CDR1 MGHDK and CDR2 SYGVNS come from the germline V gene. V lost 1 base, J lost 4 bases, and 8 bases lay in between. This clonotype has just one count. The second PCR ran roughly 6 to 11 cycles with a sample-barcoded 5' primer and J-beta primers. MiXCR, run by TCRdb on the 5' RACE reads, gives a single entry per CDR3 protein. The sample lists approximately 1,000,000 distinct CDR3 sequences, 45% occurring once. The material sequenced was blood. The V gene is TRBV25-1, the J gene TRBJ2-1; D ambiguous. The TCR comes from a woman in her sixties in good health. This chain's CDR3 is CASSESLLYNEQFF. In nucleotides, the CDR3 is TGTGCCAGCAGTGAATCTTTGCTGTACAATGAGCAGTTCTTC.